This TCR beta chain was sequenced during a study of radiotherapy plus CTLA-4 blockade in lung cancer. The study, taken as a whole, reports: TCR clones originating in tumors grew in number in blood after radiotherapy plus ipilimumab.

The CDR3 is made up of 13 amino acids. The germline CDR1 and CDR2 sequences are SNHLY and FYNNEI. V was clipped by 11 bases and J by 1 base; unmatched bases: 6. About this clone itself: The antigen remains undetermined.

The method was immunoSEQ multiplex PCR; TCRdb's version includes in-frame clones alone and lacks a portion of them. The sample holds roughly 100,000 clones, 85% seen once. The sequence came from a human donor with non-small cell lung cancer that progressed on radiotherapy plus ipilimumab. Some clones in this sample may be carry-over from other donors' samples. The chain uses TRBV2 and TRBJ1-1; 8 positions agree with TRBD1. The sequences come from peripheral blood, collected from a patient treated with radiotherapy plus ipilimumab. This CDR3 reads CAGGQGANTEAFF. The CDR3 DNA reads as TGTGCCGGTGGGCAGGGGGCGAACACTGAAGCTTTCTTT.